These 15 T cell receptor beta chains were sequenced from one sample in a study of cytomegalovirus exposure and HLA in healthy donors. In the PCR, 60 Vbeta and 13 Jbeta primers were used. Produced via immunoSEQ multiplex PCR; TCRdb's table is partial and in-frame only. The data show about 140,000 clones, more than 75% seen once. The sample taken for sequencing was PBMCs. The receptors shown here come from a man between 18 and 35 years old in good health and CMV-seropositive.

The chain is built from TRBV9 and TRBJ2-2; 10 bases line up with TRBD2. J gave up 5 bases and V 5 bases, and 0 bases lay outside the gene matches. Germline V CDR1 and CDR2: SGDLS, YYNGEE. The CDR3 runs 13 residues. CDR3 residues: CASRTSGTGELFF. Here the CDR3 DNA reads TGTGCCAGCAGGACTAGCGGGACCGGGGAGCTGTTTTTT.

The J gene is TRBJ2-7, the V gene TRBV5-6; 8 positions agree with TRBD2. CDR1 SGHDT and CDR2 YYEEEE come from the germline V gene. V lost 0 bases to trimming and J lost 0 bases; unmatched junction nucleotides: 2. The CDR3 is 15 residues long. CDR3 sequence (DNA): TGTGCCAGCAGCTTGGGGACTAGCTCCTCCTACGAGCAGTACTTC. Protein: CASSLGTSSSYEQYF.

The genes are TRBV5-1 and TRBJ2-1; the D gene is possibly TRBD2 (5 bases). Trimming removed 4 bases from V and 10 bases from J, with 21 bases in between. This CDR3 contains 15 residues. Looked up from germline, CDR1 is SGHRS and CDR2 is YFSETQ. The DNA for the CDR3 is TGCGCCAGCAGCCTAAGCGGAGAGGTCCTTGGCGAGCAGTTCTTC. This encodes CASSLSGEVLGEQFF.

CDR3 protein: CASSVFTGVEAFF. CDR3 nucleotides: TGTGCCAGCAGTGTCTTCACAGGGGTAGAAGCTTTCTTT. This sequence joins TRBV27 and TRBJ1-1; 7 bases align to TRBD1. There are 13 residues in the CDR3. Looked up from germline, CDR1 is MNHEY and CDR2 is SMNVEV (reference sequence). The J segment lost 8 bases and the V segment lost 5 bases, leaving 8 bases of the junction unmatched.

The chain carries TRBV18 and TRBJ2-7, with D tentatively TRBD2 (5 bases). V dropped 5 bases and J dropped 5 bases, with 22 bases sitting between them. There are 16 residues in the CDR3. Per germline, CDR1 KGHSH and CDR2 LQKENI. In nucleotides, the CDR3 is TGTGCCAGCTCAGGGCAGCGCGAGGGCCCTATCAACGAGCAGTACTTC. Amino acids: CASSGQREGPINEQYF.

CDR3 region: CASSWETSLSSYEQYF. CDR3 DNA: TGTGCCAGCAGCTGGGAGACTAGCTTGTCCTCCTACGAGCAGTACTTC. The rearrangement links TRBV5-8 to TRBJ2-7; 7 nucleotides match TRBD2. The CDR3 contains 16 residues. The junction had 9 bases not matched to a gene; V was cut back by 3 bases and J by 0 bases. Germline V lookup: CDR1 SGHTS, CDR2 YDEGEE.

The chain carries TRBV6-5 and TRBJ2-6; D gene ambiguous. The CDR3 contains 15 residues. The germline gives CDR1 MNHEY, CDR2 SVGAGI. Between the trimmed V and J ends, which lost 0 bases and 1 base, there was a span of 4 bases. CDR3 protein: CASSYSTSGANVLTF. As DNA, the CDR3 is TGTGCCAGCAGTTACTCGACTTCTGGGGCCAACGTCCTGACTTTC.

The rearrangement joins TRBV11-1 to TRBJ2-1; 9 bases are shared with TRBD1. Losses at the gene ends were 8 bases for V and 8 bases for J; bases not matched to a gene: 10. This CDR3 has 14 residues. CDR1 SGHAT and CDR2 FQDESV come from the germline V gene (reference sequence). This chain's CDR3 is CASCRDRVVDEQFF. The CDR3 nucleotides read TGTGCCAGCTGCCGGGACAGGGTCGTCGATGAGCAGTTCTTC.

This chain links TRBV4-1 with TRBJ1-2, with D unresolved. Germline V CDR1 and CDR2: MGHRA, YSYEKL. This CDR3 region has 15 residues. The germline V and J ends were trimmed by 0 bases and 1 base, with 9 bases remaining between them. The CDR3 region is CASSQDPQNNYGYTF. DNA for the CDR3: TGCGCCAGCAGCCAAGATCCCCAGAATAACTATGGCTACACCTTC.

The chain couples TRBV28 to TRBJ2-7; TRBD2 might be the D (5 bases). This CDR3 region has 13 residues. With 5 bases removed from V and 0 bases from J, the gap between germline ends came to 8 bases. Per germline, CDR1 MDHEN and CDR2 SYDVKM. CDR3 coding DNA: TGTGCCAGCAGTGTCGGGATCTCCTACGAGCAGTACTTC. Protein sequence: CASSVGISYEQYF.

This clone is a singleton in its sample. The gene calls are TRBV28 and TRBJ2-7; 10 bases map to TRBD2. This CDR3 is 15 amino acids long. Per the germline V gene, CDR1 is MDHEN and CDR2 is SYDVKM. With 1 base clipped from V and 2 bases from J, the junction kept 2 bases outside the gene matches. As DNA, the CDR3 is TGTGCCAGCAGTTTATATCTAGCGGGAGCCTACGAGCAGTACTTC. It codes for CASSLYLAGAYEQYF.

The chain has TRBV5-1 and TRBJ2-7, with TRBD2 identical over 8 bases. This CDR3 contains 16 residues. Germline loops: CDR1 SGHRS, CDR2 YFSETQ. V lost 0 bases to trimming and J lost 2 bases; unmatched junction nucleotides: 7. CDR3 in amino acids: CASSLAPAGATYEQYF. CDR3 nucleotide sequence: TGCGCCAGCAGCTTGGCCCCAGCGGGAGCGACCTACGAGCAGTACTTC.

Worth noting for this clone: At one end, the junction sequence differs from germline, possibly due to a read error. Distinct nucleotide sequences in the sample also encode this CDR3. The chain links TRBV7-7 to TRBJ2-2, with D possibly TRBD1 on 6 matching bases. CDR1 and CDR2 from the germline V gene are SSHAT and FNYEAQ (reference sequence). The CDR3 loop spans 16 amino acids. CDR3 amino acids: CASSLDLGANTGELFF. In DNA form, the CDR3 reads TGTGCTAGCAGCTTAGACTTGGGGGCTAACACCGGGGAGCTGTTTTTT. Based on the CDR3 plus reference TRBV7-7 and TRBJ2-2, the full variable domain is GAGVSQSPRYKVTKRGQDVTLRCDPISSHATLYWYQQALGQGPEFLTYFNYEAQPDKSGLPSDRFSAERPEGSISTLTIQRTEQRDSAMYRCASSLDLGANTGELFFGEGSRLTVL.

The V gene is TRBV6-4, the J gene TRBJ1-5; D is unclear. CDR3 length: 13 amino acids. Germline V gene data show CDR1 as MRHNA and CDR2 as SNTAGT. Trimming removed 5 bases at V and 3 bases at J, with 8 bases between. The CDR3 is CASSRTVNQPQHF. The DNA of the CDR3 is TGTGCCAGCAGTCGTACAGTCAATCAGCCCCAGCATTTT.

J is TRBJ1-1 and V is TRBV10-3; 8 positions agree with TRBD1. The V gene end was trimmed by 4 bases and the J gene end by 0 bases; junction bases not matched to a gene: 4. The germline CDR1 and CDR2 sequences are ENHRY and SYGVKD. The CDR3 is made up of 15 amino acids. CDR3 nucleotides: TGTGCCATCAGTGCTCGGACAGGGTTGAACACTGAAGCTTTCTTT. Residues: CAISARTGLNTEAFF.